This record looks at one T cell receptor (beta chain) sequence and its context. The antigen remains undetermined. The sample belongs to a study of blood T cells in healthy people across ages. Together with a sample-barcoded 5' primer, a J-beta primer mix was included in a second PCR lasting roughly 6 to 12 cycles. One entry per CDR3 protein, called by TCRdb with MiXCR from the 5' RACE reads. The data show over 750,000 distinct CDR3 sequences, around a quarter seen once. Per germline, CDR1 SQVTM and CDR2 ANQGSEA. The CDR3 is made up of 14 amino acids. Study results and limitations: Diversity figures based on one million T cells were deemed too low. TCR beta diversity, measured per million T cells, fell in a roughly linear way with age. The CMV status of each donor remained undetermined, and this could have confounded shifts in expanded clonotypes. Because sorting was not performed, PBMCs prevented conclusive naive versus antigen-experienced comparison.

These data were likewise used in another study, on T cells of mothers and their children.

Sequenced: blood. This chain joins TRBV29-1 and TRBJ2-5; 7 bases line up with TRBD1. Gene TRBJ2-1 matches the end of the DNA better, so the J call may be wrong. The clonotype comes from a boy between 10 and 17 years old in good health. For the CDR3, the DNA is TGCAGCACCAAGCGGACAGGCGTGGGCAATGAGCAGTTCTTC. This sequence encodes CSTKRTGVGNEQFF.